This T cell receptor (beta chain) was captured by sequencing in a study of OX40 agonist ivuxolimab in advanced cancers. Germline V gene lookup returns CDR1 MNHEY and CDR2 SVGAGI. The CDR3 extends over 15 amino acids. V gave up 0 bases and J gave up 5 bases, with 10 bases separating them. Only in-frame clones appear in the TCRdb table, and some are missing; sequencing was by immunoSEQ multiplex PCR. This repertoire shows over 85,000 clones, around 92% found once; its top ten account for about 0.27%. The chain recombines TRBV6-5 with TRBJ1-4; D might be TRBD1 (5 bases). The sample was CD4+ or CD8+ T cells sorted from blood, taken in a trial of the OX40 agonist ivuxolimab. The receptor's source is an adult with an advanced solid tumor such as melanoma, head and neck, liver or kidney cancer. The CDR3 DNA reads as TGTGCCAGCAGTTACTCCAGGGCAGGGAATGAAAAACTGTTTTTT. Amino acid sequence: CASSYSRAGNEKLFF.